The clone carrying this T cell receptor (beta chain) was picked up many times. What it binds is unknown. Blood draws of roughly 6 milliliters of peripheral blood occurred at each of two time points. Multiplex PCR, run in two rounds, amplified TCR beta CDR3 from genomic DNA. Initially, in first-round PCR, primers specific to each TRBV and TRBJ gene were used. TCRdb re-called the multiplex PCR reads with MiXCR, one entry per CDR3 protein. Among 20,000 to 30,000 distinct CDR3 sequences listed, roughly 35% were seen once. There are 16 residues in the CDR3. The trim removed 3 bases at V and 4 bases at J, leaving 4 bases unmatched. The germline V gene encodes CDR1 SQVTM and CDR2 ANQGSEA. This record belongs to a study of prognosis after radiotherapy for stage I lung cancer. Study summary: Enrolled patients had stage I non-small cell lung cancer and entered the cohort between 2018 and 2019. Study results and limitations: Some patients went on to develop distant metastases. Their Shannon entropy after stereotactic body radiation therapy was lower, and its change from baseline was also lower. Clone counts measured for unique TCRs fell after stereotactic body radiation therapy, median approximately 9,600 versus 7,200.

Sequencing used PBMCs, obtained before or after stereotactic body radiation therapy (not recorded which). The sequence was obtained from a donor over 45 with non-small cell lung cancer. The V call is TRBV29-1, the J call TRBJ2-2; 14 bases match TRBD2. The CDR3 region has the DNA TGCAGCGTTGAGGGACTAGCGGGAGTACCCACCGGGGAGCTGTTTTTT. It codes for CSVEGLAGVPTGELFF.